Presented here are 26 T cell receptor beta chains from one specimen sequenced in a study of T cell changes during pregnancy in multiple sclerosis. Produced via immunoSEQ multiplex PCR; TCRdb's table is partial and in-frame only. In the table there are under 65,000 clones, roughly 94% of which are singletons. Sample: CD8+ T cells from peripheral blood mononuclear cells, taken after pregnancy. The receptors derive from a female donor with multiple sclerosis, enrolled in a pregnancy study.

The CDR3 sequence is CASSFPRDRGVETQYF. CDR3 coding DNA: TGTGCCAGCAGCTTCCCTCGGGACCGCGGGGTAGAGACCCAGTACTTC. This chain connects TRBV7-6 to TRBJ2-5, with D possibly being TRBD2 (6 bases). Germline V gene sequence: CDR1 SGHVS, CDR2 FNYEAQ. CDR3 length equals 16 residues. Trimming stripped 3 bases from V and 4 bases from J, with 18 bases between.

In nucleotides, the CDR3 is TGTGCCAGCAGCGAGGGTGGTTCGGCGGGAAGCTCCTACGAGCAGTACTTC. Translating gives CASSEGGSAGSSYEQYF. V usage is TRBV9 and J usage is TRBJ2-7; perhaps TRBD2 as D (6 bases). Looked up from germline, CDR1 is SGDLS and CDR2 is YYNGEE. V was shortened by 3 bases and J by 0 bases, with 19 bases between the two germline ends. CDR3 length: 17 amino acids.

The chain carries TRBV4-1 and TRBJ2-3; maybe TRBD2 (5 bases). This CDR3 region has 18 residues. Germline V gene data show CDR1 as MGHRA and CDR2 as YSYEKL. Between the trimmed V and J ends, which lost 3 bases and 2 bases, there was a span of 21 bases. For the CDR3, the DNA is TGCGCCAGCAGCCATCCCAGTGACGCGGGTCGCACCACAGATACGCAGTATTTT. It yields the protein CASSHPSDAGRTTDTQYF.

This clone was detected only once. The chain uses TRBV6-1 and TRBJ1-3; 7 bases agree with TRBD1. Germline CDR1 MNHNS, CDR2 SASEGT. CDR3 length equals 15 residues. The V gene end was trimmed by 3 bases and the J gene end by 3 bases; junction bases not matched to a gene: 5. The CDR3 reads CASSEWGQFGNTIYF. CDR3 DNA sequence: TGTGCCAGCAGTGAGTGGGGACAGTTTGGAAACACCATATATTTT.

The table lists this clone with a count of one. CDR3 in DNA: TGTGCCAGCAGCCAAGGACTAGCGGGAGATGACGAGCAGTACTTC. It encodes CASSQGLAGDDEQYF. The chain has TRBV14 and TRBJ2-7; 12 bases align to TRBD2. CDR3 size: 15 residues. The V gene end was trimmed by 1 base and the J gene end by 5 bases; junction bases not matched to a gene: 3. Germline V gene sequence: CDR1 SGHDN, CDR2 FVKESK.

CDR3 residues: CASSIGTGNGYTF. In DNA, the CDR3 is TGTGCCAGTAGTATTGGGACAGGGAATGGCTACACCTTC. The chain employs TRBV19 and TRBJ1-2; TRBD1 matches at 9 bases. Germline CDR1 and CDR2: LNHDA and SQIVND (reference sequence). Losses at the gene ends were 3 bases for V and 6 bases for J; bases not matched to a gene: 2. The CDR3 length is 13 residues.

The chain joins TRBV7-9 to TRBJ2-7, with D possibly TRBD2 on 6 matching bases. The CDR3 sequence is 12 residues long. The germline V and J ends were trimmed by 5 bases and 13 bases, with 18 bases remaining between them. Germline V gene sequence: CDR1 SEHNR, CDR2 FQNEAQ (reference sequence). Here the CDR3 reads CASSLGVTGDYF. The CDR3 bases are TGTGCCAGCAGCCTCGGCGTGACGGGAGACTACTTC. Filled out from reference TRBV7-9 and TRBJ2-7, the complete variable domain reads DTGVSQNPRHKITKRGQNVTFRCDPISEHNRLYWYRQTLGQGPEFLTYFQNEAQLEKSRLLSDRFSAERPKGSFSTLEIQRTEQGDSAMYLCASSLGVTGDYFGPGTRLTVT.

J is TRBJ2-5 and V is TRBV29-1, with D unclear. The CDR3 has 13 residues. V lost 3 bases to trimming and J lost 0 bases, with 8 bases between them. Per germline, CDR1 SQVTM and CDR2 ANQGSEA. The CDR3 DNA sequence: TGCAGCGTTGAGGTAGACTACCAAGAGACCCAGTACTTC. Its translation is CSVEVDYQETQYF.

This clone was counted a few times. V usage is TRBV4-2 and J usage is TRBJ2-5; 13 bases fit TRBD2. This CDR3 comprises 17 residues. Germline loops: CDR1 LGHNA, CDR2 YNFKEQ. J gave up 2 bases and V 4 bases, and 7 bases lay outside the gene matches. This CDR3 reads CASSPSLAGGLQETQYF. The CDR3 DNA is TGTGCCAGCAGCCCATCACTAGCGGGAGGGTTACAAGAGACCCAGTACTTC.

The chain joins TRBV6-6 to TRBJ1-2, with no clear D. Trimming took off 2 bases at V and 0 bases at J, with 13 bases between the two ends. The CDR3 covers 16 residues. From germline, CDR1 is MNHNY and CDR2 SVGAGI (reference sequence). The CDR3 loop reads CASSYRTAASNYGYTF. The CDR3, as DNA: TGTGCCAGCAGTTACAGAACAGCCGCTTCTAACTATGGCTACACCTTC.

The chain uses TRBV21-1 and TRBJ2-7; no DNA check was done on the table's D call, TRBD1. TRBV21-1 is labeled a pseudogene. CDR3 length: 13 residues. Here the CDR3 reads CASSTGQGYEQYF. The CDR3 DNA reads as TGTGCCAGCAGCACGGGACAGGGCTACGAGCAGTACTTC.

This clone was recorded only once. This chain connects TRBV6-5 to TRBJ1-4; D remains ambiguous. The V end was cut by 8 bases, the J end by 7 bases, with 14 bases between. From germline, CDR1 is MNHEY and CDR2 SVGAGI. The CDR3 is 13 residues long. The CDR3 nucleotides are TGTGCCAGCTGCACGGGGATGGGTGAAAAACTGTTTTTT. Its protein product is CASCTGMGEKLFF.

DNA for the CDR3: TGTGCCAGCAGTCCTCGACTAGCGGTACACTCCTACGAGCAGTACTTC. Its protein is CASSPRLAVHSYEQYF. The chain is built from TRBV28 and TRBJ2-7; 9 bases map to TRBD2. CDR1 and CDR2 (germline): MDHEN, SYDVKM. Trimming removed 5 bases from V and 0 bases from J; junction bases left unmatched: 8. This CDR3 region has 16 residues.

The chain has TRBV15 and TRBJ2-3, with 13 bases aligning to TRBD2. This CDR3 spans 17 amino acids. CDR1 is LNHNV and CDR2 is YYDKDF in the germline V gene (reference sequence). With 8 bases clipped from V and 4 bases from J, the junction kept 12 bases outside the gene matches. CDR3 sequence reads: CATHDPGLAGKSDTQYF. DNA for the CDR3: TGTGCCACCCACGACCCGGGACTAGCGGGAAAATCAGATACGCAGTATTTT.

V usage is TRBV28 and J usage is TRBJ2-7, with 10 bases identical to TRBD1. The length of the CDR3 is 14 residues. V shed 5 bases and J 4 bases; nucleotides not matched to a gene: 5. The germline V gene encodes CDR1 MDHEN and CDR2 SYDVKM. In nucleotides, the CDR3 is TGTGCCAGCAGTGGACAGGGGGAGAGATACGAGCAGTACTTC. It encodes CASSGQGERYEQYF.

The CDR3 bases are TGTGCCAGCAGTTTACGACTAGCGGGAGTCTACGAGCAGTACTTC. As protein: CASSLRLAGVYEQYF. The gene calls are TRBV27 and TRBJ2-7, with 12 positions matching TRBD2. Germline CDR1 and CDR2: MNHEY and SMNVEV (reference sequence). V lost 2 bases and J lost 3; bases outside the gene matches: 2. The CDR3 consists of 15 residues.

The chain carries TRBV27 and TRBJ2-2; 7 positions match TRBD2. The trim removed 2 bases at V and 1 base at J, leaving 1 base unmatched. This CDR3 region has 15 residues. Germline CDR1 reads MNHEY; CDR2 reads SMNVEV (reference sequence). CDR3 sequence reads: CASSLLAENTGELFF. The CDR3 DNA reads TGTGCCAGCAGTTTACTAGCGGAGAACACCGGGGAGCTGTTTTTT.

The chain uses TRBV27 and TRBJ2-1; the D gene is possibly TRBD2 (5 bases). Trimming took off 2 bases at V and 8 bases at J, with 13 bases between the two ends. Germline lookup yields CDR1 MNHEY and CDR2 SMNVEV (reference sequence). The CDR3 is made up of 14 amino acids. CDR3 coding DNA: TGTGCCAGCAGTTTAGGGCTAGCTAGTGATGAGCAGTTCTTC. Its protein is CASSLGLASDEQFF.

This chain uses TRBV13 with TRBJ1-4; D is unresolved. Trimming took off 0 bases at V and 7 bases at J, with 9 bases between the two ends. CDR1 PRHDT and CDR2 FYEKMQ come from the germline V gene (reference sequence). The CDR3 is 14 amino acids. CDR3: CASSLGWAGEKLFF. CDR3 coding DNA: TGTGCCAGCAGCTTAGGATGGGCGGGTGAAAAACTGTTTTTT.

CDR3 coding DNA: TGTGCCAGCACCGACAGGCGATCTCCCTACGAGCAGTACTTC. Encoded protein: CASTDRRSPYEQYF. The J gene is TRBJ2-7, the V gene TRBV2; maybe TRBD1 (6 bases). The CDR3 has 14 amino acids. CDR1 and CDR2 (germline): SNHLY, FYNNEI. V was clipped by 7 bases and J by 2 bases, with 15 bases between them.

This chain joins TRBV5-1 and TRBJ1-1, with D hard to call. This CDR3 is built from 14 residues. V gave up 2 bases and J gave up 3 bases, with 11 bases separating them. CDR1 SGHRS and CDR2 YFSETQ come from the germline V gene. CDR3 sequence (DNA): TGCGCCAGCAGCTTCGAGGGTACGGACACTGAAGCTTTCTTT. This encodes CASSFEGTDTEAFF.

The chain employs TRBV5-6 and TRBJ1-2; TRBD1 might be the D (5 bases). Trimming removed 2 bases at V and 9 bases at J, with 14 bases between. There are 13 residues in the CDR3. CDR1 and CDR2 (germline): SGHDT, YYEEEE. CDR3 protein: CASSFGGRGSYTF. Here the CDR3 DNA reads TGTGCCAGCAGCTTCGGTGGGCGGGGGAGCTACACCTTC.

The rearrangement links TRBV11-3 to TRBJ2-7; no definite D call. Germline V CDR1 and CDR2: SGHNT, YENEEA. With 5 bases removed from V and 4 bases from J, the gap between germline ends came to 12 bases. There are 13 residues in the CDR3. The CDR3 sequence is CASSPGTDYEQYF. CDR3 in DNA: TGTGCCAGCAGCCCCGGAACAGATTACGAGCAGTACTTC.

The CDR3 loop reads CASSFQGDNWETQYF. For the CDR3, the DNA is TGCGCCAGCAGCTTCCAGGGGGACAACTGGGAGACCCAGTACTTC. The V call is TRBV4-1, the J call TRBJ2-5; 7 nucleotides align to TRBD1. With V trimmed by 5 bases and J by 5 bases, 11 bases remained unmatched. The germline V gene has CDR1 MGHRA and CDR2 YSYEKL. CDR3 length equals 15 residues.

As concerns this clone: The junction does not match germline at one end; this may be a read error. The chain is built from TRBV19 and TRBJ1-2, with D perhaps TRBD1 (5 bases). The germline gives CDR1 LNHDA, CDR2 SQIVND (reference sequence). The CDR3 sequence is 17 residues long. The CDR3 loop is CASTHKTGTLINYSYTF. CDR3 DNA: TGTGCCAGTACCCATAAGACCGGGACTCTTATCAACTATAGCTACACCTTC. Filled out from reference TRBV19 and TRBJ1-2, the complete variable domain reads DGGITQSPKYLFRKEGQNVTLSCEQNLNHDAMYWYRQDPGQGLRLIYYSQIVNDFQKGDIAEGYSVSREKKESFPLTVTSAQKNPTAFYLCASTHKTGTLINYSYTFGSGTRLTVV.

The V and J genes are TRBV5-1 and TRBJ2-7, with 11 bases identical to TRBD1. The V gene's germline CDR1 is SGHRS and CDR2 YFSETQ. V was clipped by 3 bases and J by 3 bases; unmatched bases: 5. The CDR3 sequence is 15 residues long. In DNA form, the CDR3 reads TGCGCCAGCAGCTCCGGGACAGGGGGGTACTACGAGCAGTACTTC. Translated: CASSSGTGGYYEQYF.